Following are 20 T cell receptor beta chains from one sample sequenced in a study of early T cells in non-severe SARS-CoV-2 infection. MiXCR, applied by TCRdb to the 5' RACE reads, yields one record per CDR3 protein. The table shows some 98,000 distinct CDR3 sequences, with approximately 16% occurring only once. The material sequenced was whole blood. Source of these receptors: an adult who was a healthcare worker with PCR-confirmed SARS-CoV-2 infection or an uninfected control (not recorded which).

V usage is TRBV2 and J usage is TRBJ1-1; 8 bases fit TRBD1. V lost 2 bases and J lost 5; bases outside the gene matches: 1. The CDR3 consists of 13 residues. CDR1 and CDR2 (germline): SNHLY, FYNNEI. CDR3 sequence: CASSETGGTEAFF. CDR3 coding DNA: TGTGCCAGCAGTGAAACAGGGGGTACTGAAGCTTTCTTT. The complete variable domain, with remaining parts taken from reference TRBV2 and TRBJ1-1, reads EPEVTQTPSHQVTQMGQEVILRCVPISNHLYFYWYRQILGQKVEFLVSFYNNEISEKSEIFDDQFSVERPDGSNFTLKIRSTKLEDSAMYFCASSETGGTEAFFGQGTRLTVV.

This clonotype has only a few counts. The genes are TRBV2 and TRBJ2-7, with D perhaps given as TRBD1 or TRBD2 (5 bases each). The CDR3 contains 12 residues. Trimming removed 11 bases at V and 2 bases at J, with 13 bases between. CDR1 is SNHLY, CDR2 FYNNEI, per germline. Here the CDR3 reads CAAGEGPYEQYF. CDR3 in DNA: TGTGCCGCGGGCGAGGGACCCTACGAGCAGTACTTC.

This clonotype has only a few counts. The chain uses TRBV29-1 and TRBJ2-5, with D perhaps being TRBD1 or TRBD2 (6 bases each). Trimming removed 7 bases at V and 5 bases at J, with 20 bases between. This CDR3 region has 14 residues. Germline assignment: CDR1 SQVTM and CDR2 ANQGSEA. CDR3 nucleotides: TGCAGCGCCGCAACTCCGGGGGCCGGGGAGACCCAGTACTTC. Amino acids: CSAATPGAGETQYF.

This clonotype was found many times. The rearrangement links TRBV15 to TRBJ1-5; TRBD1 matches 8 bases. The CDR3 is made up of 16 amino acids. Per the germline V gene, CDR1 is LNHNV and CDR2 is YYDKDF (reference sequence). J was trimmed by 11 bases and V by 5 bases; bases with no gene match: 17. CDR3 sequence: CATSSTAGGPQGAQHF. As DNA, the CDR3 is TGTGCCACCAGCTCGACCGCAGGGGGCCCTCAAGGGGCCCAGCATTTT. Full variable domain (missing parts from reference TRBV15 and TRBJ1-5): DAMVIQNPRYQVTQFGKPVTLSCSQTLNHNVMYWYQQKSSQAPKLLFHYYDKDFNNEADTPDNFQSRRPNTSFCFLDIRSPGLGDTAMYLCATSSTAGGPQGAQHFGDGTRLSIL.

This clonotype was detected only a few times. The chain carries TRBV11-2 and TRBJ2-1; the D call may be TRBD1 or TRBD2 (5 bases each). CDR3 size: 15 residues. Deletions cut 3 bases from V and 3 bases from J, with 12 bases between. The V gene's germline CDR1 is SGHAT and CDR2 FQNNGV. The CDR3 here is CASSFSETDYNEQFF. The CDR3 region has the DNA TGTGCCAGCAGCTTTAGCGAGACAGACTACAATGAGCAGTTCTTC.

The genes are TRBV28 and TRBJ1-5, with a possible D match to TRBD1 (5 bases). The CDR3 is made up of 15 amino acids. Germline values: CDR1 MDHEN, CDR2 SYDVKM. V was pared by 5 bases and J by 4 bases, with 15 bases between. CDR3 loop: CASSNPSAGNQPQHF. In DNA, the CDR3 is TGTGCCAGCAGTAACCCATCTGCAGGGAATCAGCCCCAGCATTTT.

This clonotype was observed many times. The rearrangement uses TRBV27 and TRBJ1-6, with no clear D. V gave up 6 bases and J gave up 7 bases, with 16 bases separating them. The length of the CDR3 is 15 residues. Germline CDR1 reads MNHEY; CDR2 reads SMNVEV (reference sequence). For the CDR3, the DNA is TGTGCCAGCAGATTTACCGGGTCTATGAATTCACCCCTCCACTTT. It encodes CASRFTGSMNSPLHF.

In this sample, this clonotype turned up a few times. This chain's CDR3 is CASSGVSGSTNEKLFF. DNA for the CDR3: TGTGCCAGCAGCGGGGTATCAGGGTCGACTAATGAAAAACTGTTTTTT. The rearrangement links TRBV2 to TRBJ1-4; TRBD1 is a possible D gene (5 bases). The V gene lost 6 bases and the J gene lost 2 bases, with 16 bases spanning the gap. The V gene's germline CDR1 is SNHLY and CDR2 FYNNEI. The CDR3 is 16 residues long.

This clonotype was counted many times. This chain connects TRBV11-2 to TRBJ2-7; weak D call: TRBD2 (5 bases). The CDR3 has 14 residues. V lost 2 bases and J lost 6, with 14 bases in between. CDR1 SGHAT and CDR2 FQNNGV come from the germline V gene. The CDR3 spells CASSLFGDRGEQYF. The CDR3 coding sequence is TGTGCCAGCAGCTTATTCGGGGATCGGGGCGAGCAGTACTTC. Full variable domain (remainder filled in from reference TRBV11-2 and TRBJ2-7): EAGVAQSPRYKIIEKRQSVAFWCNPISGHATLYWYQQILGQGPKLLIQFQNNGVVDDSQLPKDRFSAERLKGVDSTLKIQPAKLEDSAVYLCASSLFGDRGEQYFGPGTRLTVT.

The chain links TRBV2 to TRBJ1-4, with 9 bases fitting TRBD1. This CDR3 region has 15 residues. Germline values: CDR1 SNHLY, CDR2 FYNNEI. V lost 6 bases and J lost 8; bases outside the gene matches: 10. This CDR3 is CASREAGTGLEKLFF. In nucleotides, the CDR3 is TGTGCCAGCAGAGAGGCCGGGACAGGGCTCGAAAAACTGTTTTTT.

V usage is TRBV24-1 and J usage is TRBJ2-7, with 10 bases matching TRBD1. This CDR3 is built from 15 residues. Germline V gives CDR1 KGHDR, CDR2 SFDVKD. Trimming took 2 bases from V and 3 from J; bases not matched to a gene: 3. The CDR3 bases are TGTGCCACCAGTGATTCCGGGACAGGGGTCTACGAGCAGTACTTC. It yields the protein CATSDSGTGVYEQYF.

This clonotype was counted many times. This chain joins TRBV25-1 and TRBJ1-5, with no clear D. The CDR3 covers 18 residues. CDR1 and CDR2 from the germline V gene are MGHDK and SYGVNS. The germline V and J ends were trimmed by 1 base and 5 bases, with 21 bases remaining between them. The CDR3: CASSELVVGSSDDQPQHF. CDR3 DNA sequence: TGTGCCAGCAGTGAATTGGTGGTCGGCTCATCGGACGATCAGCCCCAGCATTTT. Based on the CDR3 plus reference TRBV25-1 and TRBJ1-5, the full variable domain is EADIYQTPRYLVIGTGKKITLECSQTMGHDKMYWYQQDPGMELHLIHYSYGVNSTEKGDLSSESTVSRIRTEHFPLTLESARPSHTSQYLCASSELVVGSSDDQPQHFGDGTRLSIL.

This clonotype appeared a few times. The V and J genes are TRBV27 and TRBJ2-1; 10 bases agree with TRBD2. Germline V lookup: CDR1 MNHEY, CDR2 SMNVEV (reference sequence). Trimming took 5 bases from V and 2 from J; bases not matched to a gene: 9. This CDR3 has 17 amino acids. CDR3 in amino acids: CASSLYLAGAAYNEQFF. The CDR3, as DNA: TGTGCCAGCAGTCTATATCTAGCGGGAGCGGCCTACAATGAGCAGTTCTTC.

This clonotype occurred many times. The CDR3 is CVHVRNRGTEAFF. The DNA of the CDR3 is TGTGTCCACGTGCGTAACCGAGGCACTGAAGCTTTCTTT. This chain links TRBV30 with TRBJ1-1; D is unresolved. This CDR3 has 13 amino acids. The V gene's germline CDR1 is GTSNPN and CDR2 SVGIG (reference sequence).

There are many counts of this clonotype. V and J are TRBV29-1 and TRBJ1-4; 7 positions match TRBD1. Germline V CDR1 and CDR2: SQVTM, ANQGSEA. V trimming: 8 bases; J trimming: 8 bases; junction bases outside the gene matches: 17. The length of the CDR3 is 15 residues. The CDR3 region is CSPGVSTGAEEKLFF. The CDR3 DNA sequence: TGCAGCCCCGGCGTAAGTACAGGGGCGGAGGAAAAACTGTTTTTT.

The chain couples TRBV6-6 to TRBJ2-7; TRBD2 agrees at 12 bases. The ends lost 4 bases at V and 2 bases at J; junction bases unmatched: 6. CDR1 is MNHNY and CDR2 is SVGAGI in the germline V gene (reference sequence). The CDR3 has 16 residues. CDR3 DNA sequence: TGTGCCAGCAGTTCTCCGGGACTAGCGGGCACCTACGAGCAGTACTTC. Its translation is CASSSPGLAGTYEQYF.

The CDR3 DNA is TGCGCCAGCAGCCAAGATGGCAGGGCATTGGGCTACACCTTC. Its translation is CASSQDGRALGYTF. The chain is built from TRBV4-3 and TRBJ1-2; a possible D gene is TRBD1 (5 bases). Between the trimmed V and J ends, which lost 0 bases and 8 bases, there was a span of 13 bases. Looked up from germline, CDR1 is LGHNA and CDR2 is YSLEER. The CDR3 runs to 14 residues.

V usage is TRBV7-8 and J usage is TRBJ2-5, with D possibly being TRBD2 (5 bases). Germline loops: CDR1 SGHVS, CDR2 FQNEAQ. Trimming shortened V by 1 base and J by 1 base, and 10 bases separated the two germline ends. CDR3 length: 15 amino acids. The CDR3 reads CASSLGAVGQETQYF. The CDR3 region has the DNA TGTGCCAGCAGCTTAGGAGCGGTAGGCCAAGAGACCCAGTACTTC.

The rearrangement uses TRBV29-1 and TRBJ2-2; D not certain. From germline, CDR1 is SQVTM and CDR2 ANQGSEA. There are 13 residues in the CDR3. V lost 4 bases and J lost 0, with 6 bases in between. The CDR3 sequence is CSVGATNTGELFF. In DNA, the CDR3 is TGCAGCGTTGGGGCAACGAACACCGGGGAGCTGTTTTTT.

The chain recombines TRBV7-9 with TRBJ1-5; 7 positions match TRBD1. The CDR3 is 13 amino acids. Losses at the gene ends were 8 bases for V and 2 bases for J; bases not matched to a gene: 3. Germline V lookup: CDR1 SEHNR, CDR2 FQNEAQ (reference sequence). The CDR3 DNA is TGTGCCAGCGGCACAGGGGGCAATCAGCCCCAGCATTTT. This gives the protein CASGTGGNQPQHF.